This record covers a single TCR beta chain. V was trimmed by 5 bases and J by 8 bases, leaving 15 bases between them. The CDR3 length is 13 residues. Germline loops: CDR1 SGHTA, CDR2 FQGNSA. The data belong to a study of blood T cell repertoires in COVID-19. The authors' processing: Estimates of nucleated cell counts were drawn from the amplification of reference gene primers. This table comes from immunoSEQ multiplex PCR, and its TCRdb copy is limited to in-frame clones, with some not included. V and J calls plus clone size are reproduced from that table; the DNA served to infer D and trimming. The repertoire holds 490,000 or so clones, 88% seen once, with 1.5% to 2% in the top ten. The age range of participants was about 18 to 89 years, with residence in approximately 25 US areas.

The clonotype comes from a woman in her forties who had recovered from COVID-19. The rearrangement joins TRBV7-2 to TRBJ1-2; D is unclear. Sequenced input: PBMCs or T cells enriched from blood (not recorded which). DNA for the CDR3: TGTGCCAGCAGCCCCGAGGTTACTATAGGCTACACCTTC. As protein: CASSPEVTIGYTF.